This T cell receptor beta chain was captured by sequencing in a study of radiotherapy plus CTLA-4 blockade in lung cancer. Sequencing was performed with immunoSEQ multiplex PCR; in TCRdb, only in-frame clones are kept and a portion is missing. The data show approximately 45,000 clones, almost 65% seen once. The V end was cut by 9 bases, the J end by 1 base, with 17 bases between. This CDR3 is built from 15 residues. The germline gives CDR1 SGHTS, CDR2 YDEGEE. Specimen: peripheral blood, collected from a patient treated with radiotherapy plus ipilimumab. The receptor's source is a human donor with non-small cell lung cancer who had a partial response to radiotherapy plus ipilimumab. The chain uses TRBV5-8 and TRBJ2-1, with D tentatively TRBD1 (6 bases). Here the CDR3 DNA reads TGTGCCACCTTACAGGGCCAAGGATCCTACAATGAGCAGTTCTTC. Protein: CATLQGQGSYNEQFF. Together with reference TRBV5-8 and TRBJ2-1, the CDR3 gives the full variable domain: EAGVTQSPTHLIKTRGQQATLRCSPISGHTSVYWYQQALGLGLQFLLWYDEGEERNRGNFPPRFSGRQFPNYSSELNVNALELEDSALYLCATLQGQGSYNEQFFGPGTRLTVL.